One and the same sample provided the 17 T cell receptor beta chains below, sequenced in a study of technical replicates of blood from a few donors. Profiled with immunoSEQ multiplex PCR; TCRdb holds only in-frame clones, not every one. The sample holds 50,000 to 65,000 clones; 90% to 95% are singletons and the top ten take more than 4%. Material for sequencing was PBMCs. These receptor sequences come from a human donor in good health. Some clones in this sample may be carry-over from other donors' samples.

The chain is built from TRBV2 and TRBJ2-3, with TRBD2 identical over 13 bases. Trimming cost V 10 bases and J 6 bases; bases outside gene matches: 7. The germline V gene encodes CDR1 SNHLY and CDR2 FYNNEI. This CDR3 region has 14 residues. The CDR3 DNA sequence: TGTGCCATCGGACTAGCGGGGGCGGGGGATACGCAGTATTTT. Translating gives CAIGLAGAGDTQYF.

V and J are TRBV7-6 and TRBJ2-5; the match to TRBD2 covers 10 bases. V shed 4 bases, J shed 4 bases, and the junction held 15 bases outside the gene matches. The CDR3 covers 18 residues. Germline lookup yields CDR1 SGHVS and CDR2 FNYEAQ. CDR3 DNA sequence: TGTGCCAGCAGCTCCATCCGGCGGGCTAGCGGGAGTAGAGAGACCCAGTACTTC. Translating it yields CASSSIRRASGSRETQYF. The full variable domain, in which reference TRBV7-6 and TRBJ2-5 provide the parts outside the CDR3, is GAGVSQSPRYKVTKRGQDVALRCDPISGHVSLYWYRQALGQGPEFLTYFNYEAQQDKSGLPNDRFSAERPEGSISTLTIQRTEQRDSAMYRCASSSIRRASGSRETQYFGPGTRLLVL.

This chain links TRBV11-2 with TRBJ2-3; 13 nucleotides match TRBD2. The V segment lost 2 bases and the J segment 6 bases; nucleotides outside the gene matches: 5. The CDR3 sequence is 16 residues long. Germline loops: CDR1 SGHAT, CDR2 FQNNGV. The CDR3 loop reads CASSLSTSGRYDTQYF. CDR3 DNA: TGTGCCAGCAGCTTATCGACTAGCGGGAGGTATGATACGCAGTATTTT.

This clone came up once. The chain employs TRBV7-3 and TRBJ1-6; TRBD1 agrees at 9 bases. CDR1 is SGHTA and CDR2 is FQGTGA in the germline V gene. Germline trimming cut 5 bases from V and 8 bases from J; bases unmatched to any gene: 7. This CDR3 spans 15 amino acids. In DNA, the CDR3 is TGTGCCAGCAGCCAGCAGGGACAGGGACATTCACCCCTCCACTTT. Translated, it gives CASSQQGQGHSPLHF. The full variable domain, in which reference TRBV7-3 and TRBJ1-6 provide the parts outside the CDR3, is GAGVSQTPSNKVTEKGKYVELRCDPISGHTALYWYRQSLGQGPEFLIYFQGTGAADDSGLPNDRFFAVRPEGSVSTLKIQRTERGDSAVYLCASSQQGQGHSPLHFGNGTRLTVT.

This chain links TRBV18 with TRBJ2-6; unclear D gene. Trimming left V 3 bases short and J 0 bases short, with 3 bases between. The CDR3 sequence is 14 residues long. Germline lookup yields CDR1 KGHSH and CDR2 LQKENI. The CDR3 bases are TGTGCCAGCTCACCTAACTCTGGGGCCAACGTCCTGACTTTC. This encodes CASSPNSGANVLTF.

DNA of the CDR3: TGCGCCAGCAGCCAAGATCTTGGGGGGGTGTATGAAAAACTGTTTTTT. Amino acid sequence: CASSQDLGGVYEKLFF. The chain has TRBV4-3 and TRBJ1-4; tentative D call: TRBD1 (5 bases). With 0 bases removed from V and 6 bases from J, the gap between germline ends came to 14 bases. Germline V gene data show CDR1 as LGHNA and CDR2 as YSLEER. CDR3 length: 16 residues.

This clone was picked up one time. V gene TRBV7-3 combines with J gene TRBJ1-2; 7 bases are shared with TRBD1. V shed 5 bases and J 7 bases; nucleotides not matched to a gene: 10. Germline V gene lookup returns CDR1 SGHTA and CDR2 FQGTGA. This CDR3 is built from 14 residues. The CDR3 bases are TGTGCCAGCAGCCCCGGGAGGGGGCAGGTTGGCTACACCTTC. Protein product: CASSPGRGQVGYTF.

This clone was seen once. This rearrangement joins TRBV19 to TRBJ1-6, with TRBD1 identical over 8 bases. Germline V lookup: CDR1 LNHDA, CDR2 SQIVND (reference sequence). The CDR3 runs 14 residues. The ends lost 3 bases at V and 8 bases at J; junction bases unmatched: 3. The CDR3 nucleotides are TGTGCCAGTAGTATGGGGACAGGCTATTCACCCCTCCACTTT. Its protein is CASSMGTGYSPLHF.

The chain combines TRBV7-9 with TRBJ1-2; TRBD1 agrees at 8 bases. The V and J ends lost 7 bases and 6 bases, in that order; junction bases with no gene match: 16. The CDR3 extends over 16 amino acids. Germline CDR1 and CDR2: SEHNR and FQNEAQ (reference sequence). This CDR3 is CASTPTAGQGLHGYTF. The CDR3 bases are TGTGCCAGCACCCCCACCGCCGGACAGGGTCTCCATGGCTACACCTTC. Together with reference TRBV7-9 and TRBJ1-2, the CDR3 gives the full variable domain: DTGVSQNPRHKITKRGQNVTFRCDPISEHNRLYWYRQTLGQGPEFLTYFQNEAQLEKSRLLSDRFSAERPKGSFSTLEIQRTEQGDSAMYLCASTPTAGQGLHGYTFGSGTRLTVV.

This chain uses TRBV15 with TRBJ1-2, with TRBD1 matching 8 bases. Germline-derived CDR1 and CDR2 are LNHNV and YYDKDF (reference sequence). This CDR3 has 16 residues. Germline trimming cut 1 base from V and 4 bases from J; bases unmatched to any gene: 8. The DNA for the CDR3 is TGTGCCACCAGCAGAGCCCCGGGACAGGTGATCTATGGCTACACCTTC. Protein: CATSRAPGQVIYGYTF.

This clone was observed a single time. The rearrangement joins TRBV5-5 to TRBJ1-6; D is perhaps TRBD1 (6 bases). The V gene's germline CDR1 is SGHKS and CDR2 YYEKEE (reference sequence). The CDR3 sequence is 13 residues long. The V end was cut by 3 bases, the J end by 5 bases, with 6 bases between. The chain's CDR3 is CASSWTDNSPLHF. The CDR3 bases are TGTGCCAGCAGCTGGACAGATAATTCACCCCTCCACTTT.

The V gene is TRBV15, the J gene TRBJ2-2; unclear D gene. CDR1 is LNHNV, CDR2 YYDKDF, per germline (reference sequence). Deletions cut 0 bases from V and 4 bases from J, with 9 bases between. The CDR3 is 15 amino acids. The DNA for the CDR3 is TGTGCCACCAGCAGAGAAAGCATTCCCACCGGGGAGCTGTTTTTT. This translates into CATSRESIPTGELFF. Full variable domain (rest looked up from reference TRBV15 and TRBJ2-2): DAMVIQNPRYQVTQFGKPVTLSCSQTLNHNVMYWYQQKSSQAPKLLFHYYDKDFNNEADTPDNFQSRRPNTSFCFLDIRSPGLGDTAMYLCATSRESIPTGELFFGEGSRLTVL.

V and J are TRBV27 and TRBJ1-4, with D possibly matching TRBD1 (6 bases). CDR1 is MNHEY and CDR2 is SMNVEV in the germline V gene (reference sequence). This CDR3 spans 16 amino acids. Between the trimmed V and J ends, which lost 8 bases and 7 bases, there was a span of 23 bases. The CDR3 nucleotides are TGTGCCAGCGCCAATGCGGGGGCAACCGGGGGTGAAAAACTGTTTTTT. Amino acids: CASANAGATGGEKLFF. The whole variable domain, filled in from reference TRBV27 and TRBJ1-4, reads EAQVTQNPRYLITVTGKKLTVTCSQNMNHEYMSWYRQDPGLGLRQIYYSMNVEVTDKGDVPEGYKVSRKEKRNFPLILESPSPNQTSLYFCASANAGATGGEKLFFGSGTQLSVL.

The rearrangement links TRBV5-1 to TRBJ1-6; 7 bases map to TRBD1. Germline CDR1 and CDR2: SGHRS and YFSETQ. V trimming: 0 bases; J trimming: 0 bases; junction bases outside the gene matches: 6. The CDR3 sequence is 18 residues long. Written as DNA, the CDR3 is TGCGCCAGCAGCTTGGTTGGGACAGCGAGCTCCTATAATTCACCCCTCCACTTT. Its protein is CASSLVGTASSYNSPLHF.

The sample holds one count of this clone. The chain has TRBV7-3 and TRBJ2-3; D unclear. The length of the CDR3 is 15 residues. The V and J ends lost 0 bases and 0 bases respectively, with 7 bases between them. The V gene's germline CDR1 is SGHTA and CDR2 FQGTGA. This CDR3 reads CASSLTRGSTDTQYF. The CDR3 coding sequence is TGTGCCAGCAGCTTAACGCGCGGAAGCACAGATACGCAGTATTTT. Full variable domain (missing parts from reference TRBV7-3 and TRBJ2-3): GAGVSQTPSNKVTEKGKYVELRCDPISGHTALYWYRQSLGQGPEFLIYFQGTGAADDSGLPNDRFFAVRPEGSVSTLKIQRTERGDSAVYLCASSLTRGSTDTQYFGPGTRLTVL.

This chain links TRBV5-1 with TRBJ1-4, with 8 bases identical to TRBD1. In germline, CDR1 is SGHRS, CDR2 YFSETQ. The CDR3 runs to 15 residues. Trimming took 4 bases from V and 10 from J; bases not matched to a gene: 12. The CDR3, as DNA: TGCGCCAGCAGCAGGGAACAGGGGGGGAGCGGAAAACTGTTTTTT. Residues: CASSREQGGSGKLFF.

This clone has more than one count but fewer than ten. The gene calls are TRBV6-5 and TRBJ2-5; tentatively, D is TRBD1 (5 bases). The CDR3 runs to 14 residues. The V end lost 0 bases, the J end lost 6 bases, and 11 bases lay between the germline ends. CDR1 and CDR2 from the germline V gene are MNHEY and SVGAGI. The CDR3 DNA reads TGTGCCAGCAGTTACTCGCAGGGTGTAAAGACCCAGTACTTC. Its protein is CASSYSQGVKTQYF.